This T cell receptor (beta chain) was observed in a study of blood T cell repertoires in COVID-19. Study information: Spain, Italy and the United States supplied samples that represented acute and convalescent COVID-19.

As handled by the study authors: Estimates of nucleated cell counts were drawn from the amplification of reference gene primers. Assay used: immunoSEQ multiplex PCR; TCRdb lists only in-frame clones, some missing. V and J calls and clone size are those listed in that table; D and trimming were worked out from the DNA. The sample records 200,000 to 300,000 clones, around 86% being singletons. Germline CDR1 is GTSNPN and CDR2 is SVGIG (reference sequence). The CDR3 sequence is 13 residues long. Trimming pared 3 bases from V and 8 bases from J, leaving 13 bases between. Seattle-derived patients entered the study during active infection and were followed longitudinally.

The TCR was taken from a woman aged 60-75 years with COVID-19, enrolled during active disease. The sequencing sample was made of peripheral blood. V and J are TRBV30 and TRBJ1-4; possible D gene TRBD1, 6 bases. CDR3 in DNA: TGTGCCTGGAGCGGCAGGGGAGTAGAAAAACTGTTTTTT. Translated, it gives CAWSGRGVEKLFF.